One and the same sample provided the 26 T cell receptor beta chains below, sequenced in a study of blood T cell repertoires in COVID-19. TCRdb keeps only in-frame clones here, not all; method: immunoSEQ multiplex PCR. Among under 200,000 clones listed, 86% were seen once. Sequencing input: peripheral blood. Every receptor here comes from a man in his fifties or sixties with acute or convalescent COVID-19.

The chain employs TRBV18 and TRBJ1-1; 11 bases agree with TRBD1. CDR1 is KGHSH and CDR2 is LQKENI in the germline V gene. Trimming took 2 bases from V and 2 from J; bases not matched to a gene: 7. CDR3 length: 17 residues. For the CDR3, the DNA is TGTGCCAGCTCACCATCGGGGACAGGGGGGCGAAACACTGAAGCTTTCTTT. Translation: CASSPSGTGGRNTEAFF.

CDR3 loop: CASLKRYGSLDYGYTF. The DNA of the CDR3 is TGTGCCAGCCTTAAGAGGTACGGGTCCCTCGACTATGGCTACACCTTC. V and J are TRBV19 and TRBJ1-2; D call uncertain. The CDR3 spans 16 residues. The V and J ends lost 9 bases and 3 bases respectively, with 23 bases between them. CDR1 and CDR2 from the germline V gene are LNHDA and SQIVND (reference sequence).

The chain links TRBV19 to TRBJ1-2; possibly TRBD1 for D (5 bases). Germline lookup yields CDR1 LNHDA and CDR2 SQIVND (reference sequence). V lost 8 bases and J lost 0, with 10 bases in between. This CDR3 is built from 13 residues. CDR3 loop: CASVETANYGYTF. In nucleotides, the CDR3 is TGTGCCAGTGTCGAGACAGCTAACTATGGCTACACCTTC.

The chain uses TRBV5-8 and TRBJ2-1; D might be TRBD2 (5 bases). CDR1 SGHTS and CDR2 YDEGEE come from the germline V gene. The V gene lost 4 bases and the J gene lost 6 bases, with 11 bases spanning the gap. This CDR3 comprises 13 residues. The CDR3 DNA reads TGTGCCAGCAGCCGGGGTTATAGCAATGAGCAGTTCTTC. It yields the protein CASSRGYSNEQFF.

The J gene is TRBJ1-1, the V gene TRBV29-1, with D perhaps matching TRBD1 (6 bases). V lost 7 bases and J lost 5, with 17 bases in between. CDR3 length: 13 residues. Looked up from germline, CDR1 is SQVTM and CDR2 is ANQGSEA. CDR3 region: CSATTGGGTEAFF. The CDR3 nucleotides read TGCAGCGCAACGACAGGCGGCGGGACTGAAGCTTTCTTT.

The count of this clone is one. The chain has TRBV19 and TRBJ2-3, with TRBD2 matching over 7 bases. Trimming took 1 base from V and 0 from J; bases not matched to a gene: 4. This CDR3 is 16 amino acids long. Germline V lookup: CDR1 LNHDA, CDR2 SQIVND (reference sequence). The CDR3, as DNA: TGTGCCAGTAGTATAGGGGGGGGTCGTAGCACAGATACGCAGTATTTT. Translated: CASSIGGGRSTDTQYF.

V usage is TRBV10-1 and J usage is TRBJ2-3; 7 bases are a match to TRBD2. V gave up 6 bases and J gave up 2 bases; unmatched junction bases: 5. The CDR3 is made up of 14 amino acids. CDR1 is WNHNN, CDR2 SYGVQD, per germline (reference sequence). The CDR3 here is CASSQRGSTDTQYF. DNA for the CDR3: TGCGCCAGCAGCCAGCGGGGTTCCACAGATACGCAGTATTTT.

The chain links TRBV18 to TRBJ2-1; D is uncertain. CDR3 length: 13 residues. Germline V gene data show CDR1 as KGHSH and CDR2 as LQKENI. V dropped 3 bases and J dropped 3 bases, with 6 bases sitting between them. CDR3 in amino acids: CASSPAVYNEQFF. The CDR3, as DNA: TGTGCCAGCTCACCGGCAGTCTACAATGAGCAGTTCTTC.

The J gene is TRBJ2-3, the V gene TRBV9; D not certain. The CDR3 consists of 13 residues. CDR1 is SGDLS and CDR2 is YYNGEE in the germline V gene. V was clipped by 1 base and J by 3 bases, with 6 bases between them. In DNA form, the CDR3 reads TGTGCCAGCAGCGTAATTTCTACAGATACGCAGTATTTT. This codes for CASSVISTDTQYF.

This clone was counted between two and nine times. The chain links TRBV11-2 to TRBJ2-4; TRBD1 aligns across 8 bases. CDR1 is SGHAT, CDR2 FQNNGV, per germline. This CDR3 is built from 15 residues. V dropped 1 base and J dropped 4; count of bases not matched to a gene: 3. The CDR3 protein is CASSLVWTGKNIQYF. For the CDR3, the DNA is TGTGCCAGCAGCTTAGTTTGGACAGGGAAAAACATTCAGTACTTC.

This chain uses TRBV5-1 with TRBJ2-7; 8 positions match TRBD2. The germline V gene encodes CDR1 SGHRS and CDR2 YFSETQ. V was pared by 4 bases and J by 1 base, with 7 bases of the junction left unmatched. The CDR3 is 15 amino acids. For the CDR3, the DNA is TGCGCCAGCAGCCAGGGCGGGAGGAGATCCTACGAGCAGTACTTC. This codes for CASSQGGRRSYEQYF. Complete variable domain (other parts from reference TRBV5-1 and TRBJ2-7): KAGVTQTPRYLIKTRGQQVTLSCSPISGHRSVSWYQQTPGQGLQFLFEYFSETQRNKGNFPGRFSGRQFSNSRSEMNVSTLELGDSALYLCASSQGGRRSYEQYFGPGTRLTVT.

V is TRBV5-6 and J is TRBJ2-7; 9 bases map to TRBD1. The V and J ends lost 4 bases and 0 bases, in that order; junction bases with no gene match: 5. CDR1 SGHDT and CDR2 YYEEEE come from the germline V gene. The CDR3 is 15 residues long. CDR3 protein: CASSLGQGRSYEQYF. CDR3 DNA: TGTGCCAGCAGCCTCGGACAGGGGCGCTCCTACGAGCAGTACTTC. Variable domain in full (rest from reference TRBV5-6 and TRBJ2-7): DAGVTQSPTHLIKTRGQQVTLRCSPKSGHDTVSWYQQALGQGPQFIFQYYEEEERQRGNFPDRFSGHQFPNYSSELNVNALLLGDSALYLCASSLGQGRSYEQYFGPGTRLTVT.

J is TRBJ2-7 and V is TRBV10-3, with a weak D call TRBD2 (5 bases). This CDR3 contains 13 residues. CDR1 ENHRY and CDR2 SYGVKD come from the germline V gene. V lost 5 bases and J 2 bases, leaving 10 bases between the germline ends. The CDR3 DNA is TGTGCCATCAGTACGGGGAGCCCCTACGAGCAGTACTTC. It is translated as CAISTGSPYEQYF.

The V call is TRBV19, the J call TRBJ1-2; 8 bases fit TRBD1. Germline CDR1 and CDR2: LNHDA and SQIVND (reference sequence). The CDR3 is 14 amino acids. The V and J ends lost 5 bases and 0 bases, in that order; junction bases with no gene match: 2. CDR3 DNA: TGTGCCAGTAGTGGGGACAGGACTAACTATGGCTACACCTTC. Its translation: CASSGDRTNYGYTF.

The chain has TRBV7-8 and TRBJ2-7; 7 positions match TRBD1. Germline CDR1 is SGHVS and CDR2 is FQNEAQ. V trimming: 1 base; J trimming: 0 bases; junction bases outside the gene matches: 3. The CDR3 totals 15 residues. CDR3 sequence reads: CASSLGAGGSYEQYF. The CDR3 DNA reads TGTGCCAGCAGCTTAGGGGCAGGGGGCTCCTACGAGCAGTACTTC.

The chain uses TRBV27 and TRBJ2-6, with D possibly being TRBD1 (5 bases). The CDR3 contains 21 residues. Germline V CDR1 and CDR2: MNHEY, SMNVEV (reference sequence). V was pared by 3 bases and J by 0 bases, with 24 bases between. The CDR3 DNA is TGTGCCAGCAGTTTGAAAAGGGGCAGCCTGAGCCTCAGCTCTGGGGCCAACGTCCTGACTTTC. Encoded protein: CASSLKRGSLSLSSGANVLTF.

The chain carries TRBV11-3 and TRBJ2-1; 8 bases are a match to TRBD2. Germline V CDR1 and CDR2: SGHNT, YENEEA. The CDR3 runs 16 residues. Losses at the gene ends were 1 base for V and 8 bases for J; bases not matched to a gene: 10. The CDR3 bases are TGTGCCAGCAGCTTAGGGGCGGGAGGAGGGGGTGATGAGCAGTTCTTC. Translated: CASSLGAGGGGDEQFF. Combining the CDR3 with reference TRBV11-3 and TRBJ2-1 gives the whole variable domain EAGVVQSPRYKIIEKKQPVAFWCNPISGHNTLYWYLQNLGQGPELLIRYENEEAVDDSQLPKDRFSAERLKGVDSTLKIQPAELGDSAVYLCASSLGAGGGGDEQFFGPGTRLTVL.

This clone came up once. The chain's CDR3 is CASSWDRGPEQYF. In DNA form, the CDR3 reads TGCGCCAGCAGCTGGGACAGGGGGCCCGAGCAGTACTTC. The rearrangement uses TRBV5-1 and TRBJ2-7, with 12 bases matching TRBD1. This CDR3 has 13 amino acids. V lost 3 bases, J lost 6 bases, and 1 base stayed unmatched. Germline V gene lookup returns CDR1 SGHRS and CDR2 YFSETQ.

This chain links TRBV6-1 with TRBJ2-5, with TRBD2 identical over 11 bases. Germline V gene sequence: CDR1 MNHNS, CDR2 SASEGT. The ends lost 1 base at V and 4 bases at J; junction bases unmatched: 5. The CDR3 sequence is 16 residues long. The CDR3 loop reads CASSEGLAGLGETQYF. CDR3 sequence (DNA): TGTGCCAGCAGTGAAGGACTAGCGGGATTGGGAGAGACCCAGTACTTC.

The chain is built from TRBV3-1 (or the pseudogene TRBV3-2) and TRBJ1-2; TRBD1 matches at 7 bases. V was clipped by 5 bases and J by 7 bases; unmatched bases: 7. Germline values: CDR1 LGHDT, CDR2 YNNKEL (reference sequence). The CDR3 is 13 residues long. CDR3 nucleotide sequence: TGTGCCAGCAGCTCCCGACAGGGTCTTGGCTACACCTTC. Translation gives CASSSRQGLGYTF.

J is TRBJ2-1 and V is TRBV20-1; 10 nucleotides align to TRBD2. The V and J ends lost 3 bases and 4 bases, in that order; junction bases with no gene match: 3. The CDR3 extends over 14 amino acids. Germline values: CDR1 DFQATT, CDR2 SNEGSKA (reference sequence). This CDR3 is CSASILAGYNEQFF. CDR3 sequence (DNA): TGCAGTGCTAGTATACTAGCGGGATACAATGAGCAGTTCTTC.

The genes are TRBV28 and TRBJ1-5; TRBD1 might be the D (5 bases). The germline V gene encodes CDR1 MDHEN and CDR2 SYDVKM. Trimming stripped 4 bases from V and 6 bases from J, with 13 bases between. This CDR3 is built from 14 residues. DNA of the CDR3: TGTGCCAGCAGTTCCCGACAGCCCGGTCAGCCCCAGCATTTT. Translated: CASSSRQPGQPQHF.

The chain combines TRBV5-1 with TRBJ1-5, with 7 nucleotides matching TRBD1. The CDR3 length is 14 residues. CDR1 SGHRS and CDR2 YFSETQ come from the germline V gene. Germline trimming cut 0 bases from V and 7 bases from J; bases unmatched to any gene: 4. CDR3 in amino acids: CASSLGTGGQPQHF. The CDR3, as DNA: TGCGCCAGCAGCTTGGGGACAGGAGGGCAGCCCCAGCATTTT.

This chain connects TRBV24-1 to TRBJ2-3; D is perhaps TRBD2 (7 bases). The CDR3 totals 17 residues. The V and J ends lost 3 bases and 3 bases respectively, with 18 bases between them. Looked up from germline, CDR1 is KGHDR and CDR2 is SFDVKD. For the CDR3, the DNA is TGTGCCACCAGTGATGCTGCCCGGGGGGCCGGGACAGATACGCAGTATTTT. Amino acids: CATSDAARGAGTDTQYF.

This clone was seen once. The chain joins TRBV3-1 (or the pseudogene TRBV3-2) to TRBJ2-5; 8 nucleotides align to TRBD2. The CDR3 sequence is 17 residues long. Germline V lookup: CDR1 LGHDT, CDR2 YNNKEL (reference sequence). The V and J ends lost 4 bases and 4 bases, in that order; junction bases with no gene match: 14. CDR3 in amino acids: CASSPGLGSHQGETQYF. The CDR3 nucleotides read TGTGCCAGCAGCCCGGGACTAGGGTCCCACCAGGGAGAGACCCAGTACTTC.

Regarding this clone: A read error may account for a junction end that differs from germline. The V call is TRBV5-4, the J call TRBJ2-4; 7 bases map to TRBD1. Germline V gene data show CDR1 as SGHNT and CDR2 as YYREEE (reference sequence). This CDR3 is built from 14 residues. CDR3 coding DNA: TGTGCCAGCAGCTTCACGGGACAGCAACCCAAGGAGCGGTTC. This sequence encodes CASSFTGQQPKERF.